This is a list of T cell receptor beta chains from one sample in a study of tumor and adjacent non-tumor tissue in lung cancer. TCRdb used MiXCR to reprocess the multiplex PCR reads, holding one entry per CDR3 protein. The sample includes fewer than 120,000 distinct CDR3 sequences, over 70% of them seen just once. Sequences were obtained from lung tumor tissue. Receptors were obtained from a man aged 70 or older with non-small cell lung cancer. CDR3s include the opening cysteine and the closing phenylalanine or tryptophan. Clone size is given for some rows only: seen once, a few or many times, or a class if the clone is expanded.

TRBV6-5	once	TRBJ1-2	CTSSYSGHGYGYTF
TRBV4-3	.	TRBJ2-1	CASSQDPAGAEYHEQYF
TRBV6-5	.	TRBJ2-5	CVSSYLSGSAETQYF
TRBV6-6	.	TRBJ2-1	CASIKGSVLNNEQFF
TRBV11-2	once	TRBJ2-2	CAGISPGYSGELFF
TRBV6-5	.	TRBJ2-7	CAVGWRLADSYEEYF
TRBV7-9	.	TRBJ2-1	CASSLRRGGLGNEQFF
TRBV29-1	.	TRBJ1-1	CSVEQGGAGTEALF
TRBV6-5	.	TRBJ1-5	CTSSRRGGGLNQPQHF
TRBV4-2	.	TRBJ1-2	CASGRDGTNYDYTF
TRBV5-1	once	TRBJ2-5	CANSFEGQETQHF
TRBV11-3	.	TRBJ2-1	CVSSLLGTSEGYNGQFF
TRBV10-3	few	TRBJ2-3	CASATSTDTQYF
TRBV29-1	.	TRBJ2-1	CSVDRPSYNEQFF
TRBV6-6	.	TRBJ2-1	CASSRRDPLYEQFF
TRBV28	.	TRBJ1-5	CASSPSTGGNQPQRF